The rows below give T cell receptor beta chains drawn from one sample of a study of neoadjuvant anti-PD-1 for oral cavity cancer. TCRdb's copy holds only in-frame clones and misses some; the assay was immunoSEQ multiplex PCR. The table includes 65,000 to 95,000 clones, about four fifths detected once. The sequencing here drew on PBMCs, taken before nivolumab (anti-PD-1) treatment. The receptors shown here come from a person aged 35-79 years with oral cavity squamous cell carcinoma. The CDR3 runs from the conserved cysteine through the conserved F or W. The order of the fields is J gene, D gene, V gene, clone size, CDR3 DNA, CDR3 protein. D genes are given only for firm matches. The size field is filled for only some rows; it gives once, few, many or a size class.

TRBJ1-1 . TRBV30 . TGTGCCGGCGCGGAAGGGGGGAGCACTGAAGCTTTCTTT CAGAEGGSTEAFF
TRBJ1-1 . TRBV10-3 . TGTGCCATCAGTGAGGGGGACGGGGCTTTCTTT CAISEGDGAFF
TRBJ1-1 . TRBV21-1 few TGTGCCAGCAGCCAAACAGGGGGGAAGGGCACTGAAGCTTTCTTT CASSQTGGKGTEAFF
TRBJ2-7 . TRBV7-9 . TGTGCCAGCAGCTTCCAGGACGGGGCCTACGAGCAGTACTTC CASSFQDGAYEQYF
TRBJ2-3 . TRBV20-1 . TGCAGTGCTGGGGGTTTCGATACGCAGTATTTT CSAGGFDTQYF
TRBJ2-1 . TRBV27 many TGTGCCAGCAGTTTAAGGGCCAGCTCCTACAATGAGCAGTTCTTC CASSLRASSYNEQFF
TRBJ1-1 TRBD1 TRBV6-5 once TGTGCCAGCAGTTACGGGACAGGGGTGAGGGACACTGAAGCTTTCTTT CASSYGTGVRDTEAFF
TRBJ2-7 . TRBV6-5 . TGTGCCAGCAGTTACTCGAGAATTTACGAGCAGTACTTC CASSYSRIYEQYF
TRBJ2-5 . TRBV7-8 . TGTGCCAGCAGCTCCGTTAAAGAGACCCAGTACTTC CASSSVKETQYF
TRBJ2-3 . TRBV10-3 . TGTGCCATCAGTGAGACGGGAACTAGCACAGATACGCAGTATTTT CAISETGTSTDTQYF
TRBJ2-7 . TRBV21-1 . TGTGCCAGCAGCAAAGCGCCCTGGACGGTCTCCAGCTCCTACGAGCAGTACTTC CASSKAPWTVSSSYEQYF
TRBJ1-2 TRBD1 TRBV6-4 . TGTGCCAGCATGAGGACAGGGCTGTTAAATGGCTACACCTTC CASMRTGLLNGYTF
TRBJ2-4 . TRBV6-1 . TGTGCCAGCAGGGGGGGCATTTCAGCCAAAAACATTCAGTACTTC CASRGGISAKNIQYF
TRBJ2-1 . TRBV27 . TGTGCCAGCAAGGGTGGCCCGTCCTACAATGAGCAGTTCTTC CASKGGPSYNEQFF
TRBJ2-7 . TRBV19 few TGTGCCAGTAGTATACGACAGGCATCCTACGAGCAGTACTTC CASSIRQASYEQYF
TRBJ2-3 . TRBV9 . TGTGCCAGCAGCGTAGCCAGGTTCACAGATACGCAGTATTTT CASSVARFTDTQYF
TRBJ1-4 TRBD1 TRBV7-8 . TGTGCCAGCAGCTCGACAGGGGGGTGGAATGAAAAACTGTTTTTT CASSSTGGWNEKLFF
TRBJ2-1 TRBD2 TRBV2 once TGTGCCAGCAGGGACAGCGGGAGCTCCTACAATGAGCAGTTCTTC CASRDSGSSYNEQFF
TRBJ2-1 . TRBV5-1 . TGCGCCAGCAGCTTGCGGGACACGTACAATGAGCAGTTCTTC CASSLRDTYNEQFF
TRBJ1-4 . TRBV7-8 . TGTGCCAGCAGCCCGAACCGAGGGGGAGCGAATGAAAAACTGTTTTTT CASSPNRGGANEKLFF
TRBJ2-5 . TRBV2 . TGTGCCAGCAGTGAGGACGGGGGCAGTGAGACCCAGTACTTC CASSEDGGSETQYF
TRBJ2-1 . TRBV6-1 few TGTGCCAGCAGTGAAAGGTGGGGGAATGAGCAGTTCTTC CASSERWGNEQFF
TRBJ2-7 . TRBV5-8 . TGTGCCAGCAGCTTGGAATGGGGACGCACCTACGAGCAGTACTTC CASSLEWGRTYEQYF
TRBJ2-5 . TRBV6-1 . TGTGCCAGCAGTGAATCCTGGGAGACCCAGTACTTC CASSESWETQYF
TRBJ1-5 TRBD1 TRBV6-5 . TGTGCCAGCACCCCAGGGGGAGTGGGCAATCAGCCCCAGCATTTT CASTPGGVGNQPQHF
TRBJ2-1 TRBD2 TRBV7-8 . TGTGCCAGCAGCTTACTCCTAGCGGGAGCGGATGAGCAGTTCTTC CASSLLLAGADEQFF